This T cell receptor beta chain was recorded in a study of cytomegalovirus exposure and HLA in healthy donors. Study-level findings and limits: A later look showed TCR association rates differing by HLA locus, highest for DRB1 and lowest for HLA-C. Excluded: some indistinguishable V segments such as TRBV6-2 and TRBV6-3. Investigators reported 150 to 200 TCR beta chains as tied to cytomegalovirus.

As regards this clone: The antigen remains unidentified.

Germline loops: CDR1 KGHSH, CDR2 LQKENI. V lost 2 bases to trimming and J lost 4 bases, with 26 bases between them. CDR3 length equals 19 residues. PCR primers comprised 60 Vbeta and 13 Jbeta primers. The authors' processing: Some 10 million shared chains were among the 80 million or so unique TCR beta chains that a later analysis counted. Assay used: immunoSEQ multiplex PCR; TCRdb lists only in-frame clones, some missing. The V and J calls and clone size were taken over from that table, and D and trimming were inferred from the DNA. The profile shows about 300,000 clones, 86% of them singletons. The gene calls are TRBV18 and TRBJ2-5; D perhaps matches TRBD1 (5 bases). The source is a man aged 40-49 years in good health and CMV-seropositive. Input material: PBMCs. In DNA, the CDR3 is TGTGCCAGCTCACCAGTCGTGTCGCAGGGTGGGGATCTCGCAGAGACCCAGTACTTC. Its translation: CASSPVVSQGGDLAETQYF.